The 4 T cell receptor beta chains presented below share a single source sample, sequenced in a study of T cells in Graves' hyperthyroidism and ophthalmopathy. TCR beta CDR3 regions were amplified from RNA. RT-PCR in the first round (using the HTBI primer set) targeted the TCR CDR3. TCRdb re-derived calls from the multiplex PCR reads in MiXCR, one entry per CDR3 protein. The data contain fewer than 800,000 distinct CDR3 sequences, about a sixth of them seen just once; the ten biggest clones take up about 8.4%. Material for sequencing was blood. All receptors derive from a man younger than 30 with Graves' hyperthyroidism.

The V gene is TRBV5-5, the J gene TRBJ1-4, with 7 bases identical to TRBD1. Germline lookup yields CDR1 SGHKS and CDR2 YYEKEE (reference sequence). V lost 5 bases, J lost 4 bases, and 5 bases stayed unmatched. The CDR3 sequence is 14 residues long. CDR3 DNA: TGTGCCAGCAGTTCACAGGGGCATAATGAAAAACTGTTTTTT. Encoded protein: CASSSQGHNEKLFF.

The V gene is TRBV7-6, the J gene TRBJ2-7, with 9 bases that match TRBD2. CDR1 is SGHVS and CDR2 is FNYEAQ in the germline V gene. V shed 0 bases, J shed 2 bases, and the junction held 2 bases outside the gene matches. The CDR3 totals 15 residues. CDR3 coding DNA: TGTGCCAGCAGCTTAGCGGTAGCGGGAGCCTACGAGCAGTACTTC. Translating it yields CASSLAVAGAYEQYF.

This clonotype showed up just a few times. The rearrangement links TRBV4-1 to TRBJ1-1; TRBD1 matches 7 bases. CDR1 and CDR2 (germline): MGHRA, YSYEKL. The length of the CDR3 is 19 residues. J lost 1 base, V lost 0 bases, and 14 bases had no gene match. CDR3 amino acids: CASSQDGDSSLLGNTEAFF. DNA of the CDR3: TGCGCCAGCAGCCAAGATGGGGACAGCTCTCTTTTGGGGAACACTGAAGCTTTCTTT.

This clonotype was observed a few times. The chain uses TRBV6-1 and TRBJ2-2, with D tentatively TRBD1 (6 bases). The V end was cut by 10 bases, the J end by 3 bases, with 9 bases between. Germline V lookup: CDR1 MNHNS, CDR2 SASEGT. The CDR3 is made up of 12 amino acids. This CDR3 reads CAIPGDTGELFF. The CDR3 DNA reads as TGTGCCATACCAGGGGACACCGGGGAGCTGTTTTTT.